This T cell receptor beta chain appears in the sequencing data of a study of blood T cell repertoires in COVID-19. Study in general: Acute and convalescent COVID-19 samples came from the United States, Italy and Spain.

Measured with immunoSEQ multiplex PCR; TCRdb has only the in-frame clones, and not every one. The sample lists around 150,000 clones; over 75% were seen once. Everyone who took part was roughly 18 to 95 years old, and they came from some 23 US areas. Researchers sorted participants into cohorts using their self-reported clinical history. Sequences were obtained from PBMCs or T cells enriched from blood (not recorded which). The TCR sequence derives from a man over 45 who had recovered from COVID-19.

CDR3 in amino acids: CASSFFSGEKLFF. CDR3 DNA sequence: TGCGCCAGCAGCTTTTTCTCAGGGGAAAAACTGTTTTTT. V gene TRBV5-1 combines with J gene TRBJ1-4, with TRBD1 as a possible D gene (5 bases). V was clipped by 2 bases and J by 8 bases, with 10 bases between them. This CDR3 is 13 amino acids long. Germline CDR1 and CDR2: SGHRS and YFSETQ.